This entry concerns a single TCR beta chain. Its specificity is unknown. These data come from a study of T-cell memory formation after mild COVID-19. Study context: In these data, TCR clusters were largely donor specific.

TCRdb re-called the 5' RACE reads with MiXCR, one entry per CDR3 protein. The sample carries around 200,000 distinct CDR3 sequences, 10% to 13% recorded once. Study-wide findings and caveats: Pre-infection memory already had some responding clones, implying cross-reactive memory joined. Clones that got smaller from day 15 to 85 had even CD4/CD8, while clones growing later tipped toward CD4+.

Germline trimming cut 3 bases from V and 3 bases from J; bases unmatched to any gene: 3. The length of the CDR3 is 14 residues. The germline CDR1 and CDR2 sequences are SGHDT and YYEEEE. The sequenced sample consisted of PBMCs or a T cell subset sorted from them (not recorded which). The sequence came from a young man who had mild COVID-19 (a few samples of this study predate the infection). Cell type and time point are not known. This sequence joins TRBV5-6 and TRBJ2-3, with 8 bases identical to TRBD1. The CDR3 loop reads CASSSRQGTDTQYF. The CDR3 DNA is TGTGCCAGCAGCTCGCGACAGGGGACAGATACGCAGTATTTT.